This TCR beta chain comes out of a study of T cell responses to AZD1222 COVID-19 vaccine. General study results and limits: At 160-218 and 743-854, vaccine-associated CD4 TCRs were dominant, and they spanned spike. Donor demographics were predominantly white British with a female majority; clonal diversity may be underestimated. Variant regions that are unmutated are reportedly the target of nearly half of spike-specific TCRs.

About this clone: Its antigen is not identified.

Clones were read by immunoSEQ multiplex PCR, and TCRdb kept only the in-frame ones, dropping some. The sample has 150,000 to 200,000 clones, 85% to 95% seen once. The CDR3 is 15 amino acids. The V gene's germline CDR1 is LNHNV and CDR2 YYDKDF (reference sequence). V was clipped by 0 bases and J by 7 bases, with 13 bases between them. Sequenced material: peripheral blood, taken on day 0 of AZD1222 vaccination. This TCR came from an adult in good health. The V gene is TRBV15, the J gene TRBJ1-5; D is undetermined. Here the CDR3 reads CATSRDQSGRQPQHF. The CDR3, as DNA: TGTGCCACCAGCAGAGATCAGTCCGGTAGGCAGCCCCAGCATTTT.